Shown below are 18 T cell receptor beta chains from a single sample sequenced in a study of T cells in women clearing cervical HPV infection. Only in-frame clones appear in the TCRdb table, and some are missing; sequencing was by immunoSEQ multiplex PCR. Here the sample table reports about 41,000 clones. The sample taken for sequencing was blood buffy coat. The receptor source for this set is a woman aged 18 to 75 with a cervical HPV16 infection that either progressed to CIN3+ or cleared (not recorded which).

To note about this clone: The read ends 3 residues shy of where the CDR3 ends; the end is completed using the germline J gene. This sequence joins TRBV20-1 and TRBJ2-1, with TRBD2 as a possible D gene (6 bases). CDR1 is DFQATT and CDR2 is SNEGSKA in the germline V gene (reference sequence). Trimming left V 1 base short and J 4 bases short, with 17 bases between. The CDR3 extends over 16 amino acids. Partial CDR3 DNA: TGCAGTGCTAGAGGGAGTGGCGGGGCAATTTACAATGAG. Protein sequence: CSARGSGGAIYNE. The CDR3 reads in full as CSARGSGGAIYNEQFF.

Notes on this clone: One junction end does not reproduce the germline sequence, and a read error may be involved. The read terminates 3 residues before the CDR3 end, so the remaining end is supplied by the germline J gene. The rearrangement links TRBV12-3 or TRBV12-4 to TRBJ2-7; TRBD1 agrees at 7 bases. The CDR3 extends over 15 amino acids. The part of the CDR3 DNA that was read is TGTGCCAGCAGCTTAGGCACAGGGGAGATCTACGAG. It specifies CASSLGTGEIYE. From start to end, the CDR3 is CASSLGTGEIYEQYF.

In regard to this clone: Sequencing ends 3 residues short of the CDR3 end; the germline J gene provides the rest. The J gene is TRBJ2-7, the V gene TRBV19, with 9 bases that match TRBD2. This CDR3 comprises 14 residues. Looked up from germline, CDR1 is LNHDA and CDR2 is SQIVND (reference sequence). The V gene end was trimmed by 3 bases and the J gene end by 5 bases; junction bases not matched to a gene: 5. CDR3 DNA, as far as it was read: TGTGCCAGTAGTATTTTAGCGGGAGACGACGAG. This translates into CASSILAGDDE. The full CDR3 sequence reads CASSILAGDDEQYF.

In the case of this clone: The read terminates 3 residues ahead of where the CDR3 ends, so the germline J gene completes it. The gene calls are TRBV28 and TRBJ2-3; 8 positions match TRBD1. The V gene end was trimmed by 4 bases and the J gene end by 8 bases; junction bases not matched to a gene: 11. Germline loops: CDR1 MDHEN, CDR2 SYDVKM. This CDR3 contains 15 residues. Incomplete CDR3 DNA: TGTGCCAGCAGTTGGCCGGGACAGGTTGTTGGTACG. Its protein product is CASSWPGQVVGT. The whole CDR3 region reads CASSWPGQVVGTQYF.

The DNA read from the CDR3 is TGTGCCAGCAGCTTAGGGACGGGGGATAATCAGCCC. It specifies CASSLGTGDNQP. In full, the CDR3 reads CASSLGTGDNQPQHF. The chain combines TRBV7-6 with TRBJ1-5; D perhaps matches TRBD1 (5 bases). The read ends 3 residues before the CDR3 terminus; that terminus is restored from the germline J gene. Trimming took 1 base from V and 4 from J, leaving 11 bases between them. Per the germline V gene, CDR1 is SGHVS and CDR2 is FNYEAQ. The CDR3 spans 15 residues.

Incomplete CDR3 DNA: TGTGCCAGTAGTATCATCCACCAAGAGACC. It encodes CASSIIHQET. The whole CDR3 sequence is CASSIIHQETQYF. The chain combines TRBV19 with TRBJ2-5; D remains unclear. The read ends 3 residues shy of where the CDR3 ends; the end is completed using the germline J gene. The germline V gene has CDR1 LNHDA and CDR2 SQIVND (reference sequence). The CDR3 covers 13 residues. V was pared by 3 bases and J by 0 bases, with 5 bases between.

Comments on this clone: The read falls 3 residues short of the CDR3 end, and the missing part is taken from the germline J gene. This sequence joins TRBV30 and TRBJ1-2; no definite D call. The CDR3 has 13 amino acids. From germline, CDR1 is GTSNPN and CDR2 SVGIG (reference sequence). The sequenced CDR3 bases are TGTGCCTGGAGTCCCACGACTTGCGGGGGC. It codes for CAWSPTTCGG. The full CDR3 reads CAWSPTTCGGYTF.

Turning to this clone: The read ends 3 residues before the CDR3 terminus; that terminus is restored from the germline J gene. The V and J genes are TRBV20-1 and TRBJ2-2; D is perhaps TRBD2 (5 bases). Trimming removed 0 bases from V and 4 bases from J, with 18 bases in between. The length of the CDR3 is 17 residues. From germline, CDR1 is DFQATT and CDR2 SNEGSKA (reference sequence). This CDR3 reads CSARDLRAPRGTGELFF. Incomplete CDR3 DNA: TGCAGTGCTAGAGATTTGAGGGCACCCCGGGGCACCGGGGAG.

Note on this clone: The observed sequence ends 3 residues before the CDR3 terminus, with the missing tail filled in from the germline J gene. V and J are TRBV4-1 and TRBJ2-7; TRBD2 aligns across 7 bases. The CDR3 extends over 17 amino acids. The junction had 14 bases not matched to a gene; V was cut back by 1 base and J by 5 bases. The germline CDR1 and CDR2 sequences are MGHRA and YSYEKL. CDR3 DNA, as far as it was read: TGCGCCAGCAGCCAAGGGCTAAGAGCGGGACGAAGGGACGAG. It is translated as CASSQGLRAGRRDE. The whole CDR3 is CASSQGLRAGRRDEQYF.

For this clone: The CDR3 end lies 3 residues beyond the end of the read and is filled in from the germline J gene. The rearrangement uses TRBV29-1 and TRBJ1-4; D might be TRBD1 (6 bases). Trimming removed 1 base from V and 7 bases from J, with 13 bases in between. Germline values: CDR1 SQVTM, CDR2 ANQGSEA. The CDR3 length is 14 residues. CDR3 DNA, as far as it was read: TGCAGCGTTGAAGTCCGGGACACTCCTGAAAAA. The encoded protein is CSVEVRDTPEK. The whole CDR3 sequence is CSVEVRDTPEKLFF.

With respect to this clone: The CDR3 is cut off 3 residues early in the read; its end comes from the germline J gene. The chain uses TRBV5-4 and TRBJ2-2, with D hard to call. This CDR3 region has 15 residues. Germline loops: CDR1 SGHNT, CDR2 YYREEE (reference sequence). The ends were cut back, 0 bases at V and 2 bases at J, with 8 bases in the middle. The sequenced CDR3 bases are TGTGCCAGCAGCTTGGGGGCTGGAAACACCGGGGAG. Translated, it gives CASSLGAGNTGE. The CDR3 reads in full as CASSLGAGNTGELFF.

Worth noting for this clone: The read stops 3 residues short of the end of the CDR3; the missing end is completed from the germline J gene. V usage is TRBV20-1 and J usage is TRBJ2-3, with 7 bases fitting TRBD2. J gave up 2 bases and V 5 bases, and 7 bases lay outside the gene matches. There are 14 residues in the CDR3. The V gene's germline CDR1 is DFQATT and CDR2 SNEGSKA (reference sequence). The sequenced CDR3 bases are TGCAGTGCTCACCTAGCGGAAGACACAGATACG. This codes for CSAHLAEDTDT. The full CDR3 sequence reads CSAHLAEDTDTQYF.

Comments on this clone: The sequenced fragment ends 3 residues before the CDR3 boundary, so the rest is inferred from the germline J gene. The chain recombines TRBV11-2 with TRBJ2-7; weak D call: TRBD2 (6 bases). The CDR3 spans 14 residues. Trimming took 0 bases from V and 5 from J, leaving 11 bases between them. The germline V gene encodes CDR1 SGHAT and CDR2 FQNNGV. The covered CDR3 bases are TGTGCCAGCAGCTTAGAGTGGACTACCGACGAG. Residues: CASSLEWTTDE. The whole CDR3 protein is CASSLEWTTDEQYF. Complete variable domain (other parts from reference TRBV11-2 and TRBJ2-7): EAGVAQSPRYKIIEKRQSVAFWCNPISGHATLYWYQQILGQGPKLLIQFQNNGVVDDSQLPKDRFSAERLKGVDSTLKIQPAKLEDSAVYLCASSLEWTTDEQYFGPGTRLTVT.

As concerns this clone: The read halts 3 residues ahead of the CDR3 end, with the missing end drawn from the germline J gene. The chain combines TRBV18 with TRBJ2-7; TRBD2 agrees at 10 bases. CDR3 length: 17 amino acids. V lost 3 bases to trimming and J lost 4 bases; unmatched junction nucleotides: 12. CDR1 is KGHSH and CDR2 is LQKENI in the germline V gene. CDR3 sequence: CASSPSLGTSANYEQYF. The CDR3 bases that were read are TGTGCCAGCTCACCCTCCCTAGGGACTAGCGCCAATTACGAG.

A word on this clone: The read halts 3 residues ahead of the CDR3 end, with the missing end drawn from the germline J gene. The identical CDR3 is also encoded by other nucleotide sequences in the sample. V gene TRBV6-4 combines with J gene TRBJ2-5, with D unclear. Looked up from germline, CDR1 is MRHNA and CDR2 is SNTAGT. V lost 3 bases to trimming and J lost 5 bases, with 10 bases between them. The CDR3 runs to 13 residues. The DNA read from the CDR3 is TGTGCCAGCAGTGAAATAGGCGGCGAGACC. Encoded protein: CASSEIGGET. The whole CDR3 reads CASSEIGGETQYF.

Comments on this clone: The read stops 3 residues short of the end of the CDR3; the missing end is completed from the germline J gene. The chain combines TRBV5-1 with TRBJ2-3; TRBD2 aligns across 10 bases. Germline assignment: CDR1 SGHRS and CDR2 YFSETQ. The J segment lost 3 bases and the V segment lost 1 base, leaving 8 bases of the junction unmatched. There are 17 residues in the CDR3. Incomplete CDR3 DNA: TGCGCCAGCAGCTTGTATCAGCGGGAGGGCGAAACAGATACG. This gives the protein CASSLYQREGETDT. The CDR3 in full is CASSLYQREGETDTQYF.

Turning to this clone: The CDR3 end lies 3 residues beyond the end of the read and is filled in from the germline J gene. The rearrangement uses TRBV19 and TRBJ1-5, with D possibly matching TRBD1 (5 bases). CDR1 is LNHDA, CDR2 SQIVND, per germline (reference sequence). The CDR3 extends over 15 amino acids. V was clipped by 4 bases and J by 6 bases, with 16 bases between them. The sequenced part of the CDR3 DNA is TGTGCCAGTAGTAGGTCAGGGCGGCGCGGTCAGCCC. It specifies CASSRSGRRGQP. The whole CDR3 sequence reads CASSRSGRRGQPQHF.

Worth noting for this clone: The CDR3 end is not reached by the read, which stops 3 residues before it; the germline J gene fills it in. The chain uses TRBV2 and TRBJ2-1, with D tentatively TRBD1 (6 bases). V lost 2 bases and J lost 4, with 12 bases in between. Germline CDR1 and CDR2: SNHLY and FYNNEI. The CDR3 loop spans 15 amino acids. The CDR3 spells CASSEWAGVYNEQFF. Partial CDR3 DNA: TGTGCCAGCAGTGAATGGGCAGGGGTATACAATGAG.